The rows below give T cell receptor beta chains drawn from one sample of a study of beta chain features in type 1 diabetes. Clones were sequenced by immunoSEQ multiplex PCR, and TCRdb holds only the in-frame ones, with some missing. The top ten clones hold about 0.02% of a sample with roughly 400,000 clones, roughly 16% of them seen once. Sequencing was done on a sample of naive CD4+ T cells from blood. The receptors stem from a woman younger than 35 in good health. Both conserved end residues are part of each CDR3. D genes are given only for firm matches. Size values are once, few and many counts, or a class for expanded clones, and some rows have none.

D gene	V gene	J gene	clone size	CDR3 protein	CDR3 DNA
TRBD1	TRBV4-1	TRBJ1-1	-	CASSQREEDRQAFF	TGCGCCAGCAGCCAAAGGGAGGAGGACAGGCAAGCTTTCTTT
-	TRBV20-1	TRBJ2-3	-	CSATYTDTQYF	TGCAGTGCTACCTACACAGATACGCAGTATTTT
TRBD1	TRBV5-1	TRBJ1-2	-	CASSMQGATAYGYTF	TGCGCCAGCAGCATGCAGGGGGCAACGGCCTATGGCTACACCTTC
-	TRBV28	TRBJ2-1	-	CASSLPREQFF	TGTGCCAGCAGTTTGCCCAGAGAGCAGTTCTTC
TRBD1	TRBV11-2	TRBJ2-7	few	CASSPRTGIEQYF	TGTGCCAGCAGCCCGCGGACAGGGATCGAGCAGTACTTC
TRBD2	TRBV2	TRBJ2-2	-	CASSVPGLAGGPATGELFF	TGTGCCAGCAGTGTCCCGGGACTAGCGGGAGGGCCTGCCACCGGGGAGCTGTTTTTT
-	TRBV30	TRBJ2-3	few	CAWSPRGGTDTQYF	TGTGCCTGGAGTCCCCGCGGGGGCACAGATACGCAGTATTTT
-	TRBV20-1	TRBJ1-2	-	CSARDYGGYTF	TGCAGTGCTAGAGATTACGGGGGCTACACCTTC
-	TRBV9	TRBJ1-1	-	CASSVVGGKTMNTEAFF	TGTGCCAGCAGCGTAGTAGGAGGGAAAACCATGAACACTGAAGCTTTCTTT
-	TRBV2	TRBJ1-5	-	CASRNEYSNQPQHF	TGTGCCAGCAGGAATGAGTATAGCAATCAGCCCCAGCATTTT
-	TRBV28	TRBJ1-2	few	CASSFRGLGTF	TGTGCCAGCAGTTTTCGGGGATTAGGAACCTTC
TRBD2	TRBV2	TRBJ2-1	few	CASSESAGFNEQFF	TGTGCCAGCAGTGAATCAGCGGGGTTCAATGAGCAGTTCTTC
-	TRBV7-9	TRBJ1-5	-	CASSRGRADQPQHF	TGTGCCAGCTCCAGGGGCAGGGCTGATCAGCCCCAGCATTTT
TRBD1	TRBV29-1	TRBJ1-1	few	CSVGTGEIEAFF	TGCAGCGTTGGGACAGGGGAAATTGAAGCTTTCTTT
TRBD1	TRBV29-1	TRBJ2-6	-	CSVLEGQGILSGANVLTF	TGCAGCGTTCTTGAGGGACAGGGAATACTCTCTGGGGCCAACGTCCTGACTTTC
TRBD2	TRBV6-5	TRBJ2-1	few	CASRLAGLRSQFF	TGTGCCAGCCGGCTAGCGGGACTTAGGTCGCAGTTCTTC
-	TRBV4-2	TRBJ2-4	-	CASSQEASGGNIQYF	TGTGCCAGCAGCCAAGAGGCGTCTGGCGGAAACATTCAGTACTTC
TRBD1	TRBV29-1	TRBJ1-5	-	CSVGSGTGSGQPQHF	TGCAGCGTTGGGTCCGGGACAGGGTCCGGGCAGCCCCAGCATTTT
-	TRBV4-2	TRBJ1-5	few	CASSQGTGYGNQPQHF	TGTGCCAGCAGCCAGGGTACGGGGTATGGCAATCAGCCCCAGCATTTT
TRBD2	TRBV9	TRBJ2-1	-	CASSVTSGRGEQFF	TGTGCCAGCAGCGTAACTAGCGGGAGGGGTGAGCAGTTCTTC
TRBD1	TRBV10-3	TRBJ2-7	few	CAISDRDRASYEQYF	TGTGCCATCAGTGACCGGGACAGGGCTTCCTACGAGCAGTACTTC
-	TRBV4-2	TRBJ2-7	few	CASSPHLGDLQYF	TGTGCCAGCAGCCCCCACCTAGGGGATCTGCAGTACTTC
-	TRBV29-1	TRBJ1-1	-	CSVRTENTEAFF	TGCAGCGTCCGGACAGAAAACACTGAAGCTTTCTTT
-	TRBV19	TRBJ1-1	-	CASSKLGANTEAFF	TGTGCCAGTAGTAAGCTAGGGGCAAACACTGAAGCTTTCTTT
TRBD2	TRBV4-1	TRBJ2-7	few	CASSQDWLSGGTYEQYF	TGCGCCAGCAGCCAAGATTGGCTTAGCGGGGGCACCTACGAGCAGTACTTC
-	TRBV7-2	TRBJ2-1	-	CASSLTLAGNEQFF	TGTGCCAGCAGCTTAACACTAGCTGGCAATGAGCAGTTCTTC
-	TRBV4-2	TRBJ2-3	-	CASSQPLTELHTQYF	TGTGCCAGCAGCCAACCTTTAACAGAACTTCATACGCAGTATTTT
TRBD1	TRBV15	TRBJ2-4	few	CATSRDQWDRGNIQYF	TGTGCCACCAGCAGAGATCAGTGGGACAGGGGAAACATTCAGTACTTC
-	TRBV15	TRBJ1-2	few	CATSRDSNYGYTF	TGTGCCACCAGCAGGGACAGTAACTATGGCTACACCTTC